The TCR beta chain described here comes from a study of a mutant IDH1 vaccine in newly diagnosed glioma. In the study overall: Weeks 1, 3, 5, 7, 11, 15, 19 and 23 were when patients received their eight vaccinations. Following radiotherapy alone, or alongside temozolomide cycles, vaccination was started after an interval of 4-6 weeks. Study results and caveats: Pseudoprogression seemed unrelated to changes in top peripheral T cell clonotypes.

Libraries were prepared by immunoSEQ multiplex PCR; TCRdb keeps only in-frame clonotypes and omits some of them. Here the sample spans about 33,000 clones, more than 75% being singletons. About this clone itself: The target antigen is unknown.

The time point denotes: week 23, last vaccination. Every vaccine dose comprised 300 ug of mutant IDH1 20-mer peptide plus topical imiquimod. Sequencing was performed on PBMCs, taken from a glioma patient whose treatment included an IDH1 peptide vaccine. This TCR derives from a man in his forties with glioma.

CDR3 bases: TGTGCCAGCAGCTTATGGGCGGGAGGGGCCTTAGAGCAGTACTTC. This translates into CASSLWAGGALEQYF. The chain couples TRBV7-8 to TRBJ2-7; TRBD2 matches at 9 bases. J was trimmed by 7 bases and V by 2 bases; bases with no gene match: 9. CDR3 length equals 15 residues. The germline gives CDR1 SGHVS, CDR2 FQNEAQ.